One sample yielded the 28 T cell receptor beta chains listed below, sequenced in a study of OX40 agonist ivuxolimab in advanced cancers. Clones were sequenced by immunoSEQ multiplex PCR, and TCRdb holds only the in-frame ones, with some missing. The table lists fewer than 30,000 clones, around four fifths of them singletons. Sequenced here: CD4+ or CD8+ T cells sorted from blood, sampled in a trial of the OX40 agonist ivuxolimab. The receptor set was obtained from an adult with an advanced solid tumor such as melanoma, head and neck, liver or kidney cancer.

By proportion, this clone is medium-sized. The chain recombines TRBV5-6 with TRBJ2-1; D unclear. V was shortened by 4 bases and J by 0 bases, with 11 bases between the two germline ends. This CDR3 is 15 amino acids long. Looked up from germline, CDR1 is SGHDT and CDR2 is YYEEEE. CDR3: CASSPSFSSYNEQFF. DNA of the CDR3: TGTGCCAGCAGCCCTTCATTTAGCTCCTACAATGAGCAGTTCTTC.

This chain joins TRBV25-1 and TRBJ1-4, with D possibly matching TRBD1 (6 bases). Germline CDR1 reads MGHDK; CDR2 reads SYGVNS. This CDR3 comprises 14 residues. V gave up 7 bases and J gave up 4 bases, with 13 bases separating them. The chain's CDR3 is CASTTGPSNEKLFF. In DNA, the CDR3 is TGTGCCAGCACTACAGGGCCCAGTAATGAAAAACTGTTTTTT.

This chain uses TRBV5-1 with TRBJ2-5; D gene unclear. The CDR3 length is 16 residues. Deletions cut 0 bases from V and 3 bases from J, with 15 bases between. Germline V lookup: CDR1 SGHRS, CDR2 YFSETQ. CDR3 residues: CASSLGTPPAKETQYF. The CDR3 DNA is TGCGCCAGCAGCTTGGGAACCCCGCCGGCGAAAGAGACCCAGTACTTC. The full variable domain, rest sourced from reference TRBV5-1 and TRBJ2-5, is KAGVTQTPRYLIKTRGQQVTLSCSPISGHRSVSWYQQTPGQGLQFLFEYFSETQRNKGNFPGRFSGRQFSNSRSEMNVSTLELGDSALYLCASSLGTPPAKETQYFGPGTRLLVL.

The chain links TRBV29-1 to TRBJ1-2; 7 positions match TRBD1. CDR1 and CDR2 from the germline V gene are SQVTM and ANQGSEA. The CDR3 has 17 amino acids. V lost 3 bases to trimming and J lost 4 bases; unmatched junction nucleotides: 17. Here the CDR3 reads CSVETPPERGLSYGYTF. As DNA, the CDR3 is TGCAGCGTTGAGACTCCTCCTGAAAGGGGGCTAAGCTATGGCTACACCTTC. Combining the CDR3 with reference TRBV29-1 and TRBJ1-2 gives the whole variable domain SAVISQKPSRDICQRGTSLTIQCQVDSQVTMMFWYRQQPGQSLTLIATANQGSEATYESGFVIDKFPISRPNLTFSTLTVSNMSPEDSSIYLCSVETPPERGLSYGYTFGSGTRLTVV.

The CDR3 sequence is CASSPAGPYEQYF. CDR3 in DNA: TGTGCCAGTAGCCCAGCGGGGCCCTACGAGCAGTACTTC. V gene TRBV19 combines with J gene TRBJ2-5; 7 bases are a match to TRBD2. Near its end, the DNA agrees better with TRBJ2-7, so the J call may be wrong. This CDR3 has 13 residues. Germline-derived CDR1 and CDR2 are LNHDA and SQIVND (reference sequence).

The count of this clone is one. Just one base apart from a much larger clone, this may be a read error. The sample holds other DNA sequences that translate to the same CDR3. The V gene is TRBV5-3, the J gene TRBJ2-7; TRBD1 agrees at 8 bases. TRBV5-3 is an ORF, with its function uncertain. CDR3 length: 12 residues. The CDR3 sequence is CARGQGPYEQYF. The CDR3, as DNA: TGTGCCAGAGGACAGGGACCCTATGAGCAGTACTTC.

The J gene is TRBJ2-1, the V gene TRBV4-3; D gene unclear. CDR1 is LGHNA and CDR2 is YSLEER in the germline V gene. V was trimmed by 0 bases and J by 4 bases, leaving 10 bases between them. The CDR3 totals 15 residues. The chain's CDR3 is CASSQDPIPYNEQFF. The CDR3 bases are TGCGCCAGCAGCCAAGACCCTATACCGTACAATGAGCAGTTCTTC.

CDR3 DNA sequence: TGTGCCACCAGCAGATTTAAAGGTCCCGGAGATAGTACACCCCTCCACTTT. Translating it yields CATSRFKGPGDSTPLHF. This chain links TRBV15 with TRBJ1-6, with D unclear. The V and J ends lost 2 bases and 11 bases respectively, with 22 bases between them. The CDR3 loop spans 17 amino acids. The germline V gene encodes CDR1 LNHNV and CDR2 YYDKDF (reference sequence).

This clone was recorded a few times. V gene TRBV19 combines with J gene TRBJ1-1; 9 nucleotides align to TRBD1. V shed 6 bases and J 4 bases; nucleotides not matched to a gene: 6. Germline V gene lookup returns CDR1 LNHDA and CDR2 SQIVND (reference sequence). The CDR3 runs 14 residues. The DNA of the CDR3 is TGTGCCAGTAGCGGGGACAGGGTCGGCACTGAAGCTTTCTTT. This codes for CASSGDRVGTEAFF.

The V call is TRBV13, the J call TRBJ2-1; D is ambiguous. Trimming removed 7 bases at V and 5 bases at J, with 6 bases between. CDR3 length: 11 amino acids. Germline V gene sequence: CDR1 PRHDT, CDR2 FYEKMQ (reference sequence). As DNA, the CDR3 is TGTGCCAGCACCCTTAACAATGAGCAGTTCTTC. Residues: CASTLNNEQFF.

The gene calls are TRBV19 and TRBJ2-1, with D perhaps TRBD2 (6 bases). The CDR3 consists of 17 residues. In germline, CDR1 is LNHDA, CDR2 SQIVND (reference sequence). V was shortened by 6 bases and J by 2 bases, with 20 bases between the two germline ends. The CDR3 DNA reads as TGTGCCAGTAGCATTATCCTTGCCGGGGGTACCTACAATGAGCAGTTCTTC. Residues: CASSIILAGGTYNEQFF.

A single count supports this clone. The chain uses TRBV5-6 and TRBJ2-7; 8 bases match TRBD1. Looked up from germline, CDR1 is SGHDT and CDR2 is YYEEEE. V shed 1 base and J 5 bases; nucleotides not matched to a gene: 5. The CDR3 runs to 14 residues. CDR3 DNA sequence: TGTGCCAGCAGCTTGTACAGGGGGGTCCACGAGCAGTACTTC. Translating gives CASSLYRGVHEQYF.

The rearrangement links TRBV9 to TRBJ2-3; D is ambiguous. Trimming stripped 0 bases from V and 5 bases from J, with 13 bases between. The CDR3 contains 15 residues. Germline assignment: CDR1 SGDLS and CDR2 YYNGEE. The CDR3 loop reads CASSVVSSPQDTQYF. In nucleotides, the CDR3 is TGTGCCAGCAGCGTAGTCTCGAGTCCCCAAGATACGCAGTATTTT.

The rearrangement joins TRBV5-4 to TRBJ2-3, with D unclear. The CDR3 runs to 14 residues. Germline values: CDR1 SGHNT, CDR2 YYREEE (reference sequence). V lost 4 bases and J 2 bases, leaving 11 bases between the germline ends. Here the CDR3 DNA reads TGTGCCAGCAGCCGCACCTCGTACACAGATACGCAGTATTTT. This encodes CASSRTSYTDTQYF.

This chain connects TRBV28 to TRBJ2-4; no reliable D call. The CDR3 consists of 14 residues. The germline CDR1 and CDR2 sequences are MDHEN and SYDVKM. V dropped 7 bases and J dropped 7 bases, with 17 bases sitting between them. DNA for the CDR3: TGTGCCAGCACTACTCCCGGGTCCTGGAACATTCAGTACTTC. It yields the protein CASTTPGSWNIQYF.

The J gene is TRBJ2-5, the V gene TRBV11-3, with a possible D match to TRBD2 (5 bases). CDR3 length: 15 amino acids. The V end lost 3 bases, the J end lost 5 bases, and 16 bases lay between the germline ends. Germline V CDR1 and CDR2: SGHNT, YENEEA. CDR3 amino acids: CASSFRDNEGETQYF. CDR3 DNA: TGTGCCAGCAGCTTCCGGGATAACGAGGGCGAGACCCAGTACTTC.

V gene TRBV6-5 combines with J gene TRBJ2-3; D is perhaps TRBD1 (5 bases). This CDR3 has 14 amino acids. Germline values: CDR1 MNHEY, CDR2 SVGAGI. The V gene lost 5 bases and the J gene lost 0 bases, with 9 bases spanning the gap. Here the CDR3 DNA reads TGTGCCAGCAGTGCAGGGCAGAGCACAGATACGCAGTATTTT. Amino acid sequence: CASSAGQSTDTQYF.

This chain links TRBV10-3 with TRBJ2-1; 12 nucleotides align to TRBD1. The CDR3 is made up of 16 amino acids. Per the germline V gene, CDR1 is ENHRY and CDR2 is SYGVKD. Trimming took 6 bases from V and 6 from J; bases not matched to a gene: 9. The CDR3: CAISDKGQGAINEQFF. Written as DNA, the CDR3 is TGTGCCATCAGCGACAAGGGACAGGGGGCGATCAATGAGCAGTTCTTC.

The DNA of the CDR3 is TGTGCCAGCAGTGAAGCAGCGGGAGATGACTATGGCTACACCTTC. Protein: CASSEAAGDDYGYTF. The chain joins TRBV2 to TRBJ1-2; D call uncertain. Trimming stripped 0 bases from V and 3 bases from J, with 11 bases between. Germline CDR1 SNHLY, CDR2 FYNNEI. The CDR3 extends over 15 amino acids.

V usage is TRBV5-1 and J usage is TRBJ1-4, with D uncertain. The V end was cut by 2 bases, the J end by 3 bases, with 11 bases between. The CDR3 length is 15 residues. CDR1 is SGHRS, CDR2 YFSETQ, per germline. The CDR3 loop reads CASSFNGPPNEKLFF. The DNA for the CDR3 is TGCGCCAGCAGCTTTAACGGGCCCCCTAATGAAAAACTGTTTTTT.

The chain links TRBV19 to TRBJ2-5; unclear D gene. The J call could be wrong; TRBJ2-7 is a better fit for the DNA end. The germline V gene has CDR1 LNHDA and CDR2 SQIVND (reference sequence). CDR3 length: 14 amino acids. CDR3 nucleotides: TGTGCCAGTAGTATAGGGCAGATCCACTACGAGCAGTACTTC. The encoded protein is CASSIGQIHYEQYF.

The genes are TRBV27 and TRBJ2-7; 14 bases agree with TRBD2. The germline V gene has CDR1 MNHEY and CDR2 SMNVEV (reference sequence). J was trimmed by 5 bases and V by 6 bases; bases with no gene match: 3. The CDR3 totals 14 residues. The CDR3 loop is CASRGLAGVNEQYF. In nucleotides, the CDR3 is TGTGCCAGCAGGGGACTAGCGGGAGTTAACGAGCAGTACTTC.

This clone was observed a single time. The chain carries TRBV25-1 and TRBJ1-1; D is possibly TRBD1 (5 bases). Trimming removed 3 bases from V and 8 bases from J, with 13 bases in between. The length of the CDR3 is 13 residues. CDR1 is MGHDK, CDR2 SYGVNS, per germline. The CDR3 region has the DNA TGTGCCAGCAGTGACGTGGGGGTTAGGGAAGCTTTCTTT. Translating it yields CASSDVGVREAFF.

The chain has TRBV29-1 and TRBJ1-1; D is ambiguous. Germline loops: CDR1 SQVTM, CDR2 ANQGSEA. Between the trimmed V and J ends, which lost 5 bases and 0 bases, there was a span of 4 bases. The CDR3 is 11 residues long. The CDR3 here is CSVNLNTEAFF. The CDR3 DNA is TGCAGCGTTAATCTGAACACTGAAGCTTTCTTT.

The chain is built from TRBV7-9 and TRBJ1-2; the D gene is possibly TRBD1 (5 bases). Germline values: CDR1 SEHNR, CDR2 FQNEAQ (reference sequence). The CDR3 has 13 amino acids. V shed 4 bases and J shed 4 bases, with 10 bases lying between them. The chain's CDR3 is CASSSGVIYGYTF. The CDR3, as DNA: TGTGCCAGCAGCTCGGGGGTCATCTATGGCTACACCTTC.

The gene calls are TRBV9 and TRBJ2-2; unclear D gene. Germline V gene sequence: CDR1 SGDLS, CDR2 YYNGEE. This CDR3 has 16 amino acids. V lost 4 bases and J lost 7, with 20 bases in between. The CDR3 loop is CASSIRTTEGNGELFF. The CDR3 DNA follows: TGTGCCAGCAGCATCCGGACCACCGAAGGGAACGGGGAGCTGTTTTTT.

V is TRBV7-2 and J is TRBJ2-1; 8 bases fit TRBD1. Germline values: CDR1 SGHTA, CDR2 FQGNSA. The CDR3 covers 15 residues. The ends lost 3 bases at V and 4 bases at J; junction bases unmatched: 5. CDR3 nucleotides: TGTGCCAGCAGCTTCGGGACAGGCCTTTACAATGAGCAGTTCTTC. It encodes CASSFGTGLYNEQFF.

The chain carries TRBV19 and TRBJ1-1; D possibly corresponds to TRBD1 (6 bases). V dropped 1 base and J dropped 5 bases, with 11 bases sitting between them. Looked up from germline, CDR1 is LNHDA and CDR2 is SQIVND (reference sequence). There are 14 residues in the CDR3. CDR3 DNA sequence: TGTGCCAGTAGTATAGGCGCAGGGGCGACTGAAGCTTTCTTT. Its protein product is CASSIGAGATEAFF.